A selection of T cell receptor beta chains follows, all from one sample in a study of T cell responses to AZD1222 COVID-19 vaccine. Clones were sequenced by immunoSEQ multiplex PCR, and TCRdb holds only the in-frame ones, with some missing. The repertoire has about 120,000 clones, under 95% of them found once; the top ten carry around 5%. The sample here was peripheral blood, taken 28 days after the second AZD1222 dose. All receptors come from an adult who received the AZD1222 COVID-19 vaccine. The CDR3 runs from the conserved cysteine through the conserved F or W. The order of the fields is J gene, D gene, clone size, V gene, CDR3 DNA, CDR3 protein. A D gene is named only where the DNA matches it firmly. Some rows mark clone size as missing; the rest say once, few, many or name a class of expanded clone.

>TRBJ1-1|NA|NA|TRBV7-2
TGTGCCAGCAGCATTGGACAGCTCATGAACACTGAAGCTTTCTTT
CASSIGQLMNTEAFF
>TRBJ2-3|TRBD2|NA|TRBV4-3
TGCGCCAGCAGCCAACTAGCGGGCTACACAGATACGCAGTATTTT
CASSQLAGYTDTQYF
>TRBJ2-5|TRBD1|NA|TRBV5-1
TGCGCCAGCAGCTCGAGGGGGCTGGAGACCCAGTACTTC
CASSSRGLETQYF
>TRBJ1-4|TRBD1|NA|TRBV30
TGTGCCTGGAGTGTAGGGGCAGGGGGCGGTGGCGAAAAACTGTTTTTT
CAWSVGAGGGGEKLFF
>TRBJ1-5|NA|NA|TRBV18
TGTGCCAGCTCACCACAGGATAGCAATCAGCCCCAGCATTTT
CASSPQDSNQPQHF
>TRBJ2-7|TRBD2|NA|TRBV4-1
TGCGCCAGCAGCCAAGTGGGGACTAGTGGTTACGAGCAGTACTTC
CASSQVGTSGYEQYF
>TRBJ1-4|NA|NA|TRBV4-3
TGCGCCAGCAGCCAGGCAACTAATGAAAAACTGTTTTTT
CASSQATNEKLFF
>TRBJ1-1|NA|NA|TRBV5-1
TGCGCCAGCACCCTAGGGGGGACTGAAGCTTTCTTT
CASTLGGTEAFF
>TRBJ1-5|NA|NA|TRBV15
TGTGCCACCAGCAGACGGTTAGTGGATCAGCCCCAGCATTTT
CATSRRLVDQPQHF
>TRBJ2-7|NA|NA|TRBV20-1
TGCAGTGCTAGTCTCGTTGTTAACTACGAGCAGTACTTC
CSASLVVNYEQYF
>TRBJ1-2|NA|NA|TRBV21-1
TGTGCCAGCAGCAAAGAGTATGGCTACACCTTC
CASSKEYGYTF
>TRBJ1-2|NA|few|TRBV21-1
TGTGCCAGCAGCAAAGCTGGCAGGGACAACTATGGCTACACCTTC
CASSKAGRDNYGYTF
>TRBJ1-1|TRBD1|NA|TRBV27
TGTGCCAGCAGTTTCGGACAGGGGAACACTGAAGCTTTCTTT
CASSFGQGNTEAFF
>TRBJ1-1|TRBD1|NA|TRBV3-1/TRBV3-2
TGTGCCAGCAGCAACCGCGGGACAGTCGGAGGGATCACTGAAGCTTTCTTT
CASSNRGTVGGITEAFF
>TRBJ1-1|NA|NA|TRBV12-1
TGTGCCAGCAGCGTACCACGGCGGGCCACTGAAGCTTTCTTT
CASSVPRRATEAFF
>TRBJ2-3|TRBD2|NA|TRBV5-6
TGTGCCAGCAGCTTGACTAGCGGGGGACCCACAGATACGCAGTATTTT
CASSLTSGGPTDTQYF
>TRBJ2-4|TRBD1|once|TRBV6-5
TGTGCCAGCTCTGAGGACAGGGTAAAAAACATTCAGTACTTC
CASSEDRVKNIQYF
>TRBJ2-5|NA|NA|TRBV11-1
TGTGCCAGCAGCCTTAGCAGGGGACAAGAGACCCAGTACTTC
CASSLSRGQETQYF
>TRBJ1-5|NA|NA|TRBV7-9
TGTGCCAGCAGCCTGGGGATGGGGCTCGTAGAGCCCCAGCATTTT
CASSLGMGLVEPQHF
>TRBJ2-7|TRBD1|NA|TRBV6-5
TGTGCCAGCAGTTACTCGGCAGGGGGCTCCTACGAGCAGTACTTC
CASSYSAGGSYEQYF
>TRBJ1-1|TRBD1|NA|TRBV19
TGTGCCAGTAGTGGGACAGGGGACTACACTGAAGCTTTCTTT
CASSGTGDYTEAFF
>TRBJ1-3|NA|NA|TRBV6-4
TGTGCCAGCAGTGACTTGGATTTAGGGCAGGACCTCTCTGGAAACACCATATATTTT
CASSDLDLGQDLSGNTIYF
>TRBJ2-2|TRBD1|NA|TRBV5-1
TGCGCCAGCAGCTTGGACAGGGGGCGAGCCGGGGAGCTGTTTTTT
CASSLDRGRAGELFF
>TRBJ2-7|NA|NA|TRBV18
TGTGCCAGCTCACCCTCGGTGAACGAGCAGTACTTC
CASSPSVNEQYF
>TRBJ2-1|TRBD1|NA|TRBV29-1
TGCAGCGGAGCGGACAGGGGCAATGAGCAGTTCTTC
CSGADRGNEQFF
>TRBJ1-1|TRBD1|NA|TRBV6-6
TGTGCCAGCAGCCTACGTCCCGGGACAGGGATGGAGAGAGCTTTCTTT
CASSLRPGTGMERAFF
>TRBJ2-1|TRBD2|NA|TRBV9
TGTGCCAGCAGCCCTCAGACTAGCGGCTCCTACAATGAGCAGTTCTTC
CASSPQTSGSYNEQFF
>TRBJ2-3|TRBD2|few|TRBV9
TGTGCCAGCAGCGTTATCGGGGGGGCCGTAACAGATACGCAGTATTTT
CASSVIGGAVTDTQYF
>TRBJ1-4|TRBD1|NA|TRBV2
TGTGCCAGCAAGACAGGGGAGGAAAAACTGTTTTTT
CASKTGEEKLFF
>TRBJ1-5|NA|NA|TRBV15
TGTGCCACCAGCAGAGATCACAGGGGCAATCAGCCCCAGCATTTT
CATSRDHRGNQPQHF
>TRBJ2-7|NA|NA|TRBV14
TGTGCCAGCAGCCCGAGCCCTGCGGAGCAGTACTTC
CASSPSPAEQYF
>TRBJ1-2|NA|few|TRBV9
TGTGCCAGCAGCGTAGGTCCAGGATGGGGCTACACCTTC
CASSVGPGWGYTF
>TRBJ2-4|TRBD2|NA|TRBV7-9
TGTGCCAGCAGCTTAGATGGCGGGGGGGCCAGCATTCAGTACTTC
CASSLDGGGASIQYF
>TRBJ2-7|TRBD1|NA|TRBV6-5
TGTGCCAGCAGTAGGGACAGAGGCGACGAGCAGTACTTC
CASSRDRGDEQYF